The clone carrying this T cell receptor (beta chain) was observed a handful of times. This entry comes from a study of blood T cell repertoires in COVID-19. Study-level information: Acute-phase and convalescent COVID-19 samples originated in the United States, Italy and Spain. Nucleic acid was either cDNA or gDNA, and it came from T cells, B-cell-depleted T cells, or PBMCs.

Original analysis: Reference gene primer amplification in the assay estimated nucleated cell counts. The data were produced by immunoSEQ multiplex PCR, yet TCRdb's version contains in-frame clones alone and is incomplete. The DNA gave D and trimming, while V, J and clone size come from that table. The sample has 70,000 to 95,000 clones, roughly 88% seen once. Between the trimmed V and J ends, which lost 3 bases and 4 bases, there was a span of 9 bases. The CDR3 sequence is 13 residues long. Germline V CDR1 and CDR2: WNHNN, SYGVQD (reference sequence). This receptor was taken from a human donor with active COVID-19. The donor label of this sample is uncertain. Sequenced input: peripheral blood. This chain connects TRBV10-1 to TRBJ1-1; D might be TRBD1 (5 bases). CDR3 coding DNA: TGCGCCAGCAGTGACGGGGGGGGCACTGAAGCTTTCTTT. Its translation is CASSDGGGTEAFF.